Listed below are T cell receptor beta chains from one sample, sequenced in a study of CD8 T cells in ankylosing spondylitis. TCRdb re-called the 5' RACE reads with MiXCR, one entry per CDR3 protein. The sample carries some 140,000 distinct CDR3 sequences, approximately 10% recorded once. The specimen was blood, either unsorted or a sorted T cell fraction (not recorded which). The receptors shown here come from a female donor with ankylosing spondylitis or in good health (not recorded which). Both conserved end residues are part of each CDR3. D genes are given only for firm matches. Expanded clones get a size class; other rows say once, few or many, or leave the size out.

size: NA; J: TRBJ2-7; V: TRBV12-3/TRBV12-4; D: NA; DNA: TGTGCCAGCAGTTTTTCAGCCGCCTACGAGCAGTACTTC; CDR3: CASSFSAAYEQYF
size: few; J: TRBJ1-5; V: TRBV2; D: TRBD1; DNA: TGTGCCAGCAGTGAAGAAGGGACAGGGGGCCAGCCCCAGCATTTT; CDR3: CASSEEGTGGQPQHF
size: many; J: TRBJ2-2; V: TRBV5-1; D: TRBD2; DNA: TGCGCCAGCAGTGTCGCGACTAGCCGTAGCACCGGGGAGCTGTTTTTT; CDR3: CASSVATSRSTGELFF
size: many; J: TRBJ1-2; V: TRBV2; D: NA; DNA: TGTGCCAGCATCCACCGGGGGGAGGGGTGGGGCTATGGCTACACCTTC; CDR3: CASIHRGEGWGYGYTF
size: many; J: TRBJ1-1; V: TRBV7-3; D: NA; DNA: TGTGCCAGCAGTTTGAGGGGGGACACTGAAGCTTTCTTT; CDR3: CASSLRGDTEAFF
size: NA; J: TRBJ1-6; V: TRBV7-3; D: NA; DNA: TGTGCCAGCAGCTTAGACCCAGGGCTTTGGAATTCACCCCTCCACTTT; CDR3: CASSLDPGLWNSPLHF
size: many; J: TRBJ2-4; V: TRBV20-1; D: NA; DNA: TGCAGTGCTAGTAAAATAGCGGAGCTAGCCAAAAACATTCAGTACTTC; CDR3: CSASKIAELAKNIQYF
size: many; J: TRBJ2-3; V: TRBV5-1; D: NA; DNA: TGCGCCAGCAGCTTACCTACTAGTACAGATACGCAGTATTTT; CDR3: CASSLPTSTDTQYF
size: many; J: TRBJ1-1; V: TRBV2; D: TRBD1; DNA: TGTGCCAGCAATCCCACAGGGGGGAACACTGAAGCTTTCTTT; CDR3: CASNPTGGNTEAFF
size: few; J: TRBJ2-6; V: TRBV9; D: NA; DNA: TGTGCCAGCAGCACGGACTTCTCTGGGGCCAACGTCCTGACTTTC; CDR3: CASSTDFSGANVLTF
size: many; J: TRBJ1-5; V: TRBV18; D: NA; DNA: TGTGCCAGCTCACCGGGAGGCGATCAGCCCCAGCATTTT; CDR3: CASSPGGDQPQHF
size: many; J: TRBJ2-1; V: TRBV20-1; D: NA; DNA: TGCAGTGCTATCCTTCTAGGGCGGAGCTCCTACAATGAGCAGTTCTTC; CDR3: CSAILLGRSSYNEQFF
size: many; J: TRBJ2-7; V: TRBV19; D: TRBD2; DNA: TGTGCCAGTAGTACCGGACTAGCGGGAGCCTACGAGCAGTACTTC; CDR3: CASSTGLAGAYEQYF
size: many; J: TRBJ1-4; V: TRBV29-1; D: NA; DNA: TGCAGCGTTGAAGCGGCGGGGGGAAAACTGTTTTTT; CDR3: CSVEAAGGKLFF
size: NA; J: TRBJ2-3; V: TRBV12-2; D: NA; DNA: TGTGCAAGTCGCTTCAGAGGGGACGCCTCTGGGGGCACAGATACGCAGTATTTT; CDR3: CASRFRGDASGGTDTQYF
size: NA; J: TRBJ2-3; V: TRBV7-2; D: NA; DNA: TGTGCCAGCAGCTTAGTGTGGGACCACACAGATACGCAGTATTTT; CDR3: CASSLVWDHTDTQYF
size: few; J: TRBJ2-5; V: TRBV7-2; D: NA; DNA: TGTGCCAGCAGCTTATTATCGGCCCCCTTACAGTACTTC; CDR3: CASSLLSAPLQYF
size: many; J: TRBJ1-1; V: TRBV12-3/TRBV12-4; D: NA; DNA: TGTGCCAGCAGCCCGAGATGGGGATTTACTGAAGCTTTCTTT; CDR3: CASSPRWGFTEAFF
size: many; J: TRBJ2-2; V: TRBV7-2; D: NA; DNA: TGCGCCAGCAGCTTGGGAGTGAACACCGGGGAGCTGTTTTTT; CDR3: CASSLGVNTGELFF
size: few; J: TRBJ2-5; V: TRBV11-3; D: TRBD1; DNA: TGTGCCAGCAGCTACGGACAGGGAGAAGAGACCCAGTACTTC; CDR3: CASSYGQGEETQYF
size: NA; J: TRBJ1-5; V: TRBV5-1; D: NA; DNA: TGCGCCAGCAGCCCCGACAGCAATAGCAATCAGCCCCAGCATTTT; CDR3: CASSPDSNSNQPQHF
size: few; J: TRBJ2-1; V: TRBV7-2; D: NA; DNA: TGTGCCAGCAGGTCCGGCCGCATGGGCCACAATGAGCAGTTCTTC; CDR3: CASRSGRMGHNEQFF
size: many; J: TRBJ2-3; V: TRBV2; D: NA; DNA: TGTGCCAGCAGAGGACAGACCATGGATACGCAGTATTTT; CDR3: CASRGQTMDTQYF
size: NA; J: TRBJ1-2; V: TRBV15; D: NA; DNA: TGTGCCACCAGCAGAGATCGGGACCTTCTATTCATCTACACCTTC; CDR3: CATSRDRDLLFIYTF